Below, 20 T cell receptor beta chains from the same sample are listed, as sequenced in a study of Graves' ophthalmopathy and Graves' hyperthyroidism. TCR beta CDR3 amplification used RNA transcripts. HTBI primers were employed in first-round RT-PCR, then a second-round multiplex PCR followed. From the multiplex PCR reads, TCRdb called clonotypes with MiXCR, one entry per CDR3 protein. This sample has about 400,000 distinct CDR3 sequences, with less than 20% found just once. Sequenced sample: peripheral blood. Source of these receptors: a woman between 18 and 30 years old with stable Graves' hyperthyroidism.

This clonotype was observed many times. The chain is built from TRBV19 and TRBJ1-2; possible D gene TRBD1, 5 bases. V shed 2 bases and J shed 4 bases, with 14 bases lying between them. Germline V lookup: CDR1 LNHDA, CDR2 SQIVND (reference sequence). The CDR3 sequence is 15 residues long. The CDR3 sequence is CASSIIVGEGYGYTF. CDR3 nucleotides: TGTGCCAGTAGTATAATCGTAGGGGAGGGCTATGGCTACACCTTC.

This clonotype was counted ten times or more. The J gene is TRBJ1-1, the V gene TRBV18; possible D gene TRBD1, 5 bases. V gave up 3 bases and J gave up 4 bases, with 9 bases separating them. The CDR3 length is 13 residues. Germline-derived CDR1 and CDR2 are KGHSH and LQKENI. Here the CDR3 DNA reads TGTGCCAGCTCACCGCGACAGAGCACTGAAGCTTTCTTT. Translation: CASSPRQSTEAFF.

The rearrangement joins TRBV19 to TRBJ2-2, with 15 bases that match TRBD2. The germline V gene has CDR1 LNHDA and CDR2 SQIVND (reference sequence). The CDR3 is 19 residues long. Losses at the gene ends were 6 bases for V and 3 bases for J; bases not matched to a gene: 11. The CDR3 protein is CASRDPGLAGGIDTGELFF. Written as DNA, the CDR3 is TGTGCCAGTAGGGACCCGGGACTAGCGGGGGGAATAGACACCGGGGAGCTGTTTTTT.

This clonotype was observed many times. CDR3 DNA: TGCAGTGCCCCACTCAACACTGAAGCTTTCTTT. Protein product: CSAPLNTEAFF. The V and J genes are TRBV20-1 and TRBJ1-1, with unresolved D. CDR1 is DFQATT, CDR2 SNEGSKA, per germline (reference sequence). V was pared by 6 bases and J by 2 bases, with 7 bases between. The CDR3 contains 11 residues.

V is TRBV6-5 and J is TRBJ1-2; D possibly corresponds to TRBD1 (5 bases). The V end lost 5 bases, the J end lost 8 bases, and 18 bases lay between the germline ends. Germline V gives CDR1 MNHEY, CDR2 SVGAGI. CDR3 length: 14 amino acids. CDR3: CASSTGPWDGGYTF. CDR3 coding DNA: TGTGCCAGCAGTACTGGGCCCTGGGACGGCGGCTACACCTTC.

This clonotype appeared many times. The gene calls are TRBV5-5 and TRBJ2-5; 7 bases line up with TRBD2. This CDR3 has 14 residues. Germline V gene sequence: CDR1 SGHKS, CDR2 YYEKEE (reference sequence). With V trimmed by 2 bases and J by 5 bases, 6 bases remained unmatched. The CDR3 region has the DNA TGTGCCAGCAGCTTAGCAGCGGGGCATGAGACCCAGTACTTC. Residues: CASSLAAGHETQYF.

This clonotype was recorded a few times. The J gene is TRBJ1-1, the V gene TRBV28; the D gene is possibly TRBD1 (5 bases). Germline V lookup: CDR1 MDHEN, CDR2 SYDVKM. CDR3 length: 15 residues. The V end lost 5 bases, the J end lost 4 bases, and 17 bases lay between the germline ends. This chain's CDR3 is CASSLTTSGGTEAFF. CDR3 DNA: TGTGCCAGCAGTCTTACGACATCGGGGGGCACTGAAGCTTTCTTT.

The chain uses TRBV28 and TRBJ2-7; TRBD1 agrees at 7 bases. This CDR3 comprises 14 residues. Germline-derived CDR1 and CDR2 are MDHEN and SYDVKM. The V and J ends lost 5 bases and 6 bases, in that order; junction bases with no gene match: 10. CDR3 in DNA: TGTGCCAGCAGTCGCGGCGGCAGGGGGTTCGAGCAGTACTTC. Residues: CASSRGGRGFEQYF.

The rearrangement uses TRBV7-8 and TRBJ1-5, with D unresolved. The CDR3 has 14 residues. Trimming removed 4 bases at V and 9 bases at J, with 16 bases between. Germline V CDR1 and CDR2: SGHVS, FQNEAQ. Written as DNA, the CDR3 is TGTGCCAGCAGCTCGGGCCGGGCCTTAATGCCCCAGCATTTT. The encoded protein is CASSSGRALMPQHF.

This clonotype has ten or more counts. The gene calls are TRBV7-2 and TRBJ1-2; D is unclear. Germline CDR1 and CDR2: SGHTA and FQGNSA. This CDR3 spans 14 amino acids. Trimming shortened V by 1 base and J by 4 bases, and 10 bases separated the two germline ends. The CDR3 spells CASSLDGNLYGYTF. DNA for the CDR3: TGTGCCAGCAGCTTAGACGGGAACCTCTATGGCTACACCTTC.

The chain is built from TRBV7-3 and TRBJ2-7; perhaps D is TRBD1 or TRBD2 (6 bases each). The V gene's germline CDR1 is SGHTA and CDR2 FQGTGA. V was clipped by 7 bases and J by 4 bases, with 20 bases between them. The CDR3 runs 15 residues. The CDR3 DNA is TGTGCCAGCACCCCAGGCCCGGGGGCGGCTTACGAGCAGTACTTC. Translating gives CASTPGPGAAYEQYF.

This chain links TRBV7-2 with TRBJ1-1; D is uncertain. Per the germline V gene, CDR1 is SGHTA and CDR2 is FQGNSA. Trimming took off 1 base at V and 11 bases at J, with 11 bases between the two ends. The CDR3 is 12 residues long. CDR3: CASSLVGRAAFF. In DNA form, the CDR3 reads TGTGCCAGCAGCTTAGTAGGAAGGGCGGCTTTCTTT.

This clonotype was seen repeatedly, ten times or more. The chain joins TRBV29-1 to TRBJ1-1; D possibly corresponds to TRBD1 (5 bases). The CDR3 is made up of 13 amino acids. The germline CDR1 and CDR2 sequences are SQVTM and ANQGSEA. Trimming removed 6 bases at V and 1 base at J, with 12 bases between. The DNA for the CDR3 is TGCAGCGTCTCCCGGGACGAGAACACTGAAGCTTTCTTT. It specifies CSVSRDENTEAFF.

A note on this clonotype: This could be a read error, since a much larger clone is one nucleotide away. This chain links TRBV28 with TRBJ1-2, with D maybe TRBD1 (5 bases). The CDR3 is 17 amino acids. Germline V lookup: CDR1 MDHEN, CDR2 SYDVKM. Trimming removed 7 bases at V and 3 bases at J, with 24 bases between. The CDR3 reads CASNLMVSSTEDYGYTF. The CDR3 coding sequence is TGTGCCAGCAACCTAATGGTTTCTTCGACAGAAGACTATGGCTACACCTTC.

This clonotype came up many times. This chain joins TRBV5-4 and TRBJ2-6, with 10 bases matching TRBD1. The CDR3 runs to 16 residues. V was pared by 5 bases and J by 3 bases, with 5 bases of the junction left unmatched. CDR1 is SGHNT, CDR2 YYREEE, per germline (reference sequence). Here the CDR3 DNA reads TGTGCCAGCAGGAGAGACAGGGGGCGTGGGGCCAACGTCCTGACTTTC. This sequence encodes CASRRDRGRGANVLTF.

This clonotype was recorded at least ten times. The rearrangement joins TRBV7-9 to TRBJ2-5; perhaps TRBD2 as D (5 bases). V was trimmed by 0 bases and J by 5 bases, leaving 13 bases between them. The CDR3 spans 15 residues. In germline, CDR1 is SEHNR, CDR2 FQNEAQ (reference sequence). The CDR3 protein is CASSLALSGIETQYF. In nucleotides, the CDR3 is TGTGCCAGCAGCTTAGCCTTATCGGGAATTGAGACCCAGTACTTC.

This clonotype has ten or more counts. The CDR3 DNA sequence: TGTGCCAGCGAGCGGGGGGAGTTCTTTGGAAACACCATATATTTT. Amino acid sequence: CASERGEFFGNTIYF. The rearrangement uses TRBV7-2 and TRBJ1-3; maybe TRBD1 (5 bases). Germline CDR1 is SGHTA and CDR2 is FQGNSA. The ends were cut back, 8 bases at V and 3 bases at J, with 17 bases in the middle. The CDR3 length is 15 residues.

This clonotype was recorded many times. The CDR3 nucleotides read TGTGCCAGCGGGACTCAAAGGGGCTATGGCTACACCTTC. Its protein product is CASGTQRGYGYTF. The genes are TRBV27 and TRBJ1-2, with a possible D match to TRBD1 (5 bases). In germline, CDR1 is MNHEY, CDR2 SMNVEV (reference sequence). This CDR3 is built from 13 residues. Trimming stripped 8 bases from V and 4 bases from J, with 14 bases between.

The table lists this clonotype with many counts. The rearrangement joins TRBV18 to TRBJ2-7; D is ambiguous. The CDR3 loop spans 14 amino acids. CDR1 is KGHSH, CDR2 LQKENI, per germline. V lost 8 bases to trimming and J lost 2 bases, with 16 bases between them. DNA for the CDR3: TGTGCCAGCAGCCCCCGTCGGTCGCCCTACGAGCAGTACTTC. Translated: CASSPRRSPYEQYF.

The chain carries TRBV12-3 or TRBV12-4 and TRBJ1-2; 10 positions agree with TRBD1. The CDR3 is 12 residues long. Trimming took 5 bases from V and 8 from J; bases not matched to a gene: 2. The DNA for the CDR3 is TGTGCCAGCAGTACGACAGGGGGCGGCTACACCTTC. Its translation: CASSTTGGGYTF.